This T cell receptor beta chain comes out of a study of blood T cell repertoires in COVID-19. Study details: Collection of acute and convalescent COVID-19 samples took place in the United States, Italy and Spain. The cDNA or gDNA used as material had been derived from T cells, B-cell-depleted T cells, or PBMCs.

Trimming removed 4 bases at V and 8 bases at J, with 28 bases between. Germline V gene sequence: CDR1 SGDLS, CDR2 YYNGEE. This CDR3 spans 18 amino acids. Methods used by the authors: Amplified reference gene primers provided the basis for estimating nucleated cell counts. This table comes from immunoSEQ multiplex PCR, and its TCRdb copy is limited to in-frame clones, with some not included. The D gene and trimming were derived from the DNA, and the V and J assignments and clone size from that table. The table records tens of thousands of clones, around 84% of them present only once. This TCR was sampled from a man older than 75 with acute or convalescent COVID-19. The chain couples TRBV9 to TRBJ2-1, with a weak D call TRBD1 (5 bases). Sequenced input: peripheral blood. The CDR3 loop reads CASSRLTLRSGQGDEQFF. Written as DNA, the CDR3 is TGTGCCAGCAGCCGATTGACTTTGCGATCCGGCCAGGGCGATGAGCAGTTCTTC.